The next 27 T cell receptor beta chains were all read from a single sample in a study of blood T cell repertoires in COVID-19. Libraries were prepared by immunoSEQ multiplex PCR; TCRdb keeps only in-frame clonotypes and omits some of them. This sample has roughly 100,000 clones, with roughly 79% found just once. Sequencing used peripheral blood. The receptors stem from a woman in her 70s with acute or convalescent COVID-19.

The chain is built from TRBV18 and TRBJ1-2, with D perhaps TRBD1 (5 bases). Trimming took off 10 bases at V and 4 bases at J, with 10 bases between the two ends. Germline CDR1 reads KGHSH; CDR2 reads LQKENI. CDR3 length: 11 residues. CDR3 nucleotide sequence: TGTGCCACCACGACAGTCTATGGCTACACCTTC. Residues: CATTTVYGYTF.

This clone has just one count. The J gene is TRBJ1-1, the V gene TRBV27; 8 positions match TRBD1. The CDR3 extends over 15 amino acids. Germline V gene sequence: CDR1 MNHEY, CDR2 SMNVEV (reference sequence). V was clipped by 5 bases and J by 4 bases; unmatched bases: 9. The CDR3 loop is CASSPRGQGGTEAFF. CDR3 DNA sequence: TGTGCCAGCAGTCCCAGAGGACAGGGCGGCACTGAAGCTTTCTTT.

This chain joins TRBV5-1 and TRBJ1-2; 9 nucleotides line up with TRBD1. Germline loops: CDR1 SGHRS, CDR2 YFSETQ. CDR3 size: 14 residues. The J segment lost 3 bases and the V segment lost 0 bases, leaving 0 bases of the junction unmatched. The CDR3 sequence: CASSLGTGDYGYTF. The CDR3 nucleotides read TGCGCCAGCAGCTTGGGGACAGGGGACTATGGCTACACCTTC.

The CDR3: CASSLGGHGNTEAFF. For the CDR3, the DNA is TGTGCCAGCAGCTTGGGCGGACACGGGAACACTGAAGCTTTCTTT. The chain links TRBV5-5 to TRBJ1-1; weak D call: TRBD1 (5 bases). V lost 0 bases and J lost 1, with 10 bases in between. The germline V gene has CDR1 SGHKS and CDR2 YYEKEE (reference sequence). The CDR3 sequence is 15 residues long. Looking up the rest from reference TRBV5-5 and TRBJ1-1 gives the full variable domain: DAGVTQSPTHLIKTRGQQVTLRCSPISGHKSVSWYQQVLGQGPQFIFQYYEKEERGRGNFPDRFSARQFPNYSSELNVNALLLGDSALYLCASSLGGHGNTEAFFGQGTRLTVV.

The chain joins TRBV6-5 to TRBJ1-5, with D uncertain. Germline V gives CDR1 MNHEY, CDR2 SVGAGI. This CDR3 contains 15 residues. The V end was cut by 9 bases, the J end by 0 bases, with 15 bases between. As DNA, the CDR3 is TGTGCCAGTCTCCTCGGAGTGAATAGCAATCAGCCCCAGCATTTT. Residues: CASLLGVNSNQPQHF.

This chain links TRBV19 with TRBJ2-1; D unclear. This CDR3 spans 14 amino acids. Germline V gene sequence: CDR1 LNHDA, CDR2 SQIVND (reference sequence). V lost 4 bases to trimming and J lost 5 bases, with 12 bases between them. CDR3 residues: CASSRSTYDNEQFF. The CDR3 bases are TGTGCCAGTAGTAGGAGCACCTACGACAATGAGCAGTTCTTC.

This chain joins TRBV3-1 (or the pseudogene TRBV3-2) and TRBJ2-1; TRBD2 might be the D (6 bases). This CDR3 has 16 amino acids. With 0 bases removed from V and 0 bases from J, the gap between germline ends came to 9 bases. Germline V lookup: CDR1 LGHDT, CDR2 YNNKEL (reference sequence). The CDR3 coding sequence is TGTGCCAGCAGCCAAGATGAGGGAGGCTCCTACAATGAGCAGTTCTTC. It translates to CASSQDEGGSYNEQFF.

The genes are TRBV5-4 and TRBJ2-2; tentatively, D is TRBD1 (6 bases). V dropped 4 bases and J dropped 5 bases, with 15 bases sitting between them. Looked up from germline, CDR1 is SGHNT and CDR2 is YYREEE (reference sequence). The length of the CDR3 is 15 residues. DNA of the CDR3: TGTGCCAGCAGCCCAGGGCAGGGGCGGACCGGGGAGCTGTTTTTT. Protein: CASSPGQGRTGELFF.

The table lists this clone with a count of one. The chain employs TRBV28 and TRBJ2-4; possibly TRBD1 for D (5 bases). CDR1 MDHEN and CDR2 SYDVKM come from the germline V gene. The V gene lost 6 bases and the J gene lost 5 bases, with 8 bases spanning the gap. The CDR3 spans 12 residues. CDR3 sequence reads: CASSETENIQYF. CDR3 DNA sequence: TGTGCCAGCAGCGAGACAGAAAACATTCAGTACTTC.

This rearrangement joins TRBV10-3 to TRBJ1-1; D not certain. Per the germline V gene, CDR1 is ENHRY and CDR2 is SYGVKD. V was trimmed by 7 bases and J by 1 base, leaving 10 bases between them. The CDR3 has 13 residues. CDR3 region: CAITAVGNTEAFF. In nucleotides, the CDR3 is TGTGCCATCACGGCGGTCGGGAACACTGAAGCTTTCTTT.

The chain joins TRBV18 to TRBJ1-2, with 7 nucleotides matching TRBD1. V was clipped by 1 base and J by 6 bases; unmatched bases: 5. In germline, CDR1 is KGHSH, CDR2 LQKENI. The CDR3 spans 14 residues. In nucleotides, the CDR3 is TGTGCCAGCTCACCACAACAGGGGCTCAATGGCTACACCTTC. As protein: CASSPQQGLNGYTF.

The rearrangement joins TRBV30 to TRBJ2-5; D call uncertain. V was cut by 3 bases and J by 5 bases, with 10 bases left in between. The CDR3 runs 12 residues. Germline CDR1 GTSNPN, CDR2 SVGIG (reference sequence). The CDR3 here is CAWSRDRETQYF. The CDR3 DNA sequence: TGTGCCTGGAGCCGCGATCGGGAGACCCAGTACTTC.

V is TRBV19 and J is TRBJ2-1; 9 bases line up with TRBD2. J was trimmed by 8 bases and V by 6 bases; bases with no gene match: 14. The CDR3 is 16 residues long. Germline assignment: CDR1 LNHDA and CDR2 SQIVND (reference sequence). Here the CDR3 reads CASRPEIRGRAHEQFF. The CDR3 nucleotides read TGTGCCAGTAGACCGGAAATTCGCGGGAGGGCACATGAGCAGTTCTTC.

The CDR3 is CASSLKVSGGEQYF. Here the CDR3 DNA reads TGTGCCAGCAGCTTGAAGGTCTCAGGGGGCGAGCAGTACTTC. The gene calls are TRBV5-6 and TRBJ2-7, with 7 bases matching TRBD1. Trimming took 1 base from V and 6 from J; bases not matched to a gene: 7. The CDR3 sequence is 14 residues long. Germline V gene lookup returns CDR1 SGHDT and CDR2 YYEEEE. Combining the CDR3 with reference TRBV5-6 and TRBJ2-7 gives the whole variable domain DAGVTQSPTHLIKTRGQQVTLRCSPKSGHDTVSWYQQALGQGPQFIFQYYEEEERQRGNFPDRFSGHQFPNYSSELNVNALLLGDSALYLCASSLKVSGGEQYFGPGTRLTVT.

This chain connects TRBV27 to TRBJ2-5; possible D gene TRBD1, 7 bases. V was clipped by 1 base and J by 4 bases, with 10 bases between them. Germline loops: CDR1 MNHEY, CDR2 SMNVEV (reference sequence). There are 14 residues in the CDR3. The CDR3 region has the DNA TGTGCCAGCAGTTTATGGCAGGGGGGAGAGACCCAGTACTTC. Its translation is CASSLWQGGETQYF.

The V and J genes are TRBV6-6 and TRBJ2-2, with 8 bases matching TRBD1. CDR3 size: 12 residues. V gave up 6 bases and J gave up 6 bases; unmatched junction bases: 0. Germline V gene sequence: CDR1 MNHNY, CDR2 SVGAGI (reference sequence). Here the CDR3 reads CASRQGAGELFF. CDR3 DNA sequence: TGTGCCAGCAGACAGGGGGCCGGGGAGCTGTTTTTT.

This chain connects TRBV3-1 (or the pseudogene TRBV3-2) to TRBJ1-3; D call uncertain. V lost 1 base to trimming and J lost 0 bases, with 7 bases between them. This CDR3 spans 15 amino acids. Germline lookup yields CDR1 LGHDT and CDR2 YNNKEL (reference sequence). The CDR3 loop reads CASSQGAASGNTIYF. The CDR3 coding sequence is TGTGCCAGCAGCCAAGGGGCAGCCTCTGGAAACACCATATATTTT.

The rearrangement links TRBV9 to TRBJ2-1; TRBD2 matches at 10 bases. The CDR3 is made up of 15 amino acids. Trimming took 3 bases from V and 5 from J; bases not matched to a gene: 5. CDR1 and CDR2 (germline): SGDLS, YYNGEE. This chain's CDR3 is CASSAGTSANNEQFF. The DNA for the CDR3 is TGTGCCAGCAGCGCAGGGACTAGCGCCAACAATGAGCAGTTCTTC. The variable domain in full, with the rest retrieved from reference TRBV9 and TRBJ2-1, is DSGVTQTPKHLITATGQRVTLRCSPRSGDLSVYWYQQSLDQGLQFLIQYYNGEERAKGNILERFSAQQFPDLHSELNLSSLELGDSALYFCASSAGTSANNEQFFGPGTRLTVL.

The chain is built from TRBV19 and TRBJ2-5; TRBD2 aligns across 7 bases. The CDR3 has 13 amino acids. V was clipped by 8 bases and J by 1 base; unmatched bases: 4. Germline V CDR1 and CDR2: LNHDA, SQIVND (reference sequence). The CDR3 nucleotides read TGTGCCAGTGGGAGGGACTCCCAAGAGACCCAGTACTTC. Protein product: CASGRDSQETQYF.

V is TRBV7-2 and J is TRBJ2-6; the match to TRBD1 covers 9 bases. V trimming: 6 bases; J trimming: 8 bases; junction bases outside the gene matches: 11. Germline V CDR1 and CDR2: SGHTA, FQGNSA. This CDR3 region has 16 residues. CDR3 DNA: TGTGCCAGCAGGCCATCCCCGGGACAGGGAACCAACGTCCTGACTTTC. Its protein product is CASRPSPGQGTNVLTF.

The chain uses TRBV19 and TRBJ2-1; 7 bases are a match to TRBD2. CDR3 length: 14 amino acids. J gave up 4 bases and V 1 base, and 1 base lay outside the gene matches. Per germline, CDR1 LNHDA and CDR2 SQIVND (reference sequence). The CDR3 reads CASSIGGGYNEQFF. CDR3 nucleotides: TGTGCCAGTAGTATAGGCGGGGGATACAATGAGCAGTTCTTC.

The genes are TRBV2 and TRBJ1-6, with D uncertain. Germline-derived CDR1 and CDR2 are SNHLY and FYNNEI. V lost 6 bases and J 0 bases, leaving 9 bases between the germline ends. There are 15 residues in the CDR3. The CDR3 sequence: CASSTESSYNSPLHF. CDR3 sequence (DNA): TGTGCCAGCAGCACGGAGAGCTCCTATAATTCACCCCTCCACTTT.

This clone was counted once. The V call is TRBV21-1, the J call TRBJ1-2. TRBV21-1 is a pseudogene segment. CDR3 size: 15 residues. CDR3 DNA: TGTGCCAGCAGCAAAGGCCTCCCCGGGATCTATGGCTACACCTTC. Its translation: CASSKGLPGIYGYTF.

The chain uses TRBV2 and TRBJ1-6, with unresolved D. V was clipped by 4 bases and J by 6 bases, with 10 bases between them. Per the germline V gene, CDR1 is SNHLY and CDR2 is FYNNEI. CDR3 length: 14 amino acids. CDR3 loop: CASSGSDGNSPLHF. DNA for the CDR3: TGTGCCAGCAGTGGGTCAGATGGTAATTCACCCCTCCACTTT.

The rearrangement joins TRBV7-2 to TRBJ2-1, with 9 bases lining up with TRBD2. V lost 3 bases and J lost 8; bases outside the gene matches: 5. The CDR3 contains 14 residues. Germline values: CDR1 SGHTA, CDR2 FQGNSA. CDR3 in amino acids: CASSLAGGPDEQFF. The DNA of the CDR3 is TGTGCCAGCAGCTTGGCGGGGGGGCCGGATGAGCAGTTCTTC.

V gene TRBV27 combines with J gene TRBJ2-3; no clear D gene. The CDR3 extends over 15 amino acids. CDR1 is MNHEY, CDR2 SMNVEV, per germline (reference sequence). V dropped 3 bases and J dropped 3 bases, with 13 bases sitting between them. This chain's CDR3 is CASSFVGFGTDTQYF. CDR3 DNA sequence: TGTGCCAGCAGTTTCGTCGGGTTCGGTACAGATACGCAGTATTTT.

This chain connects TRBV3-1 (or the pseudogene TRBV3-2) to TRBJ2-7; TRBD2 agrees at 12 bases. V lost 4 bases and J lost 5; bases outside the gene matches: 6. This CDR3 comprises 15 residues. Per the germline V gene, CDR1 is LGHDT and CDR2 is YNNKEL (reference sequence). The CDR3 nucleotides are TGTGCCAGCAGCCTGGGACTAGCGGGCGGAGACGAGCAGTACTTC. This sequence encodes CASSLGLAGGDEQYF.